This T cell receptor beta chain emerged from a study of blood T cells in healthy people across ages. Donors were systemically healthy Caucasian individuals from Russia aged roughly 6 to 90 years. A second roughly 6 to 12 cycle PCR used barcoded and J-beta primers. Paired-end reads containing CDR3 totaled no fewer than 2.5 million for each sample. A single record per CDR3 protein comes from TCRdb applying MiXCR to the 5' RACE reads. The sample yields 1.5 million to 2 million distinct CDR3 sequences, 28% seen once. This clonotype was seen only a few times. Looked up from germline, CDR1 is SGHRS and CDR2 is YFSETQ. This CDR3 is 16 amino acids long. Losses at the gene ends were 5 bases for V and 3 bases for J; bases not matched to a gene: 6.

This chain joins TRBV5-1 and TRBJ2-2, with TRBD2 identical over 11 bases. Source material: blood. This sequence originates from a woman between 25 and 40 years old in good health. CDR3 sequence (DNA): TGCGCCAGCAGACCTACTAGCGGGAGTGACACCGGGGAGCTGTTTTTT. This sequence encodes CASRPTSGSDTGELFF.